The sequence of this TCR beta chain was determined in a study of OX40 agonist ivuxolimab in advanced cancers. About the research overall: It was permissible to have had prior anti-PD-1, anti-PD-L1 or anti-CTLA-4 therapy, and about 40% had some. Findings and limits, study-wide: CD4+ and CD8+ T cells in blood underwent clonal expansion by week 6 at 0.1 to 3.0 mg/kg.

About this clone: Its specificity is unknown.

Only in-frame clones appear in the TCRdb table, and some are missing; sequencing was by immunoSEQ multiplex PCR. The sample holds tens of thousands of clones, 85% to 90% seen once. J was trimmed by 4 bases and V by 4 bases; bases with no gene match: 2. In germline, CDR1 is SGHKS, CDR2 YYEKEE (reference sequence). This CDR3 has 14 residues. This TCR was sampled from an adult with an advanced solid tumor such as melanoma, head and neck, liver or kidney cancer. The source material was CD4+ or CD8+ T cells sorted from blood, sampled in a trial of the OX40 agonist ivuxolimab. This sequence joins TRBV5-5 and TRBJ2-3, with 11 bases aligning to TRBD2. The DNA for the CDR3 is TGTGCCAGCAGCATACTAGCGGGAGCAGATACGCAGTATTTT. Translation gives CASSILAGADTQYF.